The next 21 T cell receptor beta chains were all read from a single sample in a study of T cells in Graves' hyperthyroidism and ophthalmopathy. Amplified TCR beta CDR3 regions came from RNA transcripts. The HTBI primer set was used in a first-round RT-PCR of the TCR CDR3. A single record per CDR3 protein comes from TCRdb applying MiXCR to the multiplex PCR reads. The sample lists 500,000 to 800,000 distinct CDR3 sequences, about 45% occurring once. The source material was peripheral blood or thyroid tissue (not recorded which). These TCRs come from an adult man with Graves' disease, either hyperthyroidism or ophthalmopathy (not recorded which).

This clonotype was seen many times. The J gene is TRBJ1-2, the V gene TRBV25-1; the D is unclear. CDR3 length: 17 amino acids. Germline CDR1 reads MGHDK; CDR2 reads SYGVNS. Between the trimmed V and J ends, which lost 0 bases and 8 bases, there was a span of 22 bases. The CDR3 sequence: CASSEYDGKASYGGYTF. CDR3 sequence (DNA): TGTGCCAGCAGTGAATATGACGGAAAGGCCTCCTATGGCGGCTACACCTTC.

The rearrangement links TRBV7-9 to TRBJ1-4; 8 nucleotides match TRBD1. The CDR3 extends over 15 amino acids. Germline CDR1 is SEHNR and CDR2 is FQNEAQ (reference sequence). V gave up 4 bases and J gave up 8 bases; unmatched junction bases: 9. In DNA form, the CDR3 reads TGTGCCAGCAGCTCACCGGGACAGGTGGGCGAAAAACTGTTTTTT. It specifies CASSSPGQVGEKLFF.

This clonotype has only one observation. This chain connects TRBV20-1 to TRBJ2-7; 12 nucleotides align to TRBD1. From germline, CDR1 is DFQATT and CDR2 SNEGSKA (reference sequence). The CDR3 covers 17 residues. V shed 3 bases, J shed 3 bases, and the junction held 12 bases outside the gene matches. The CDR3 DNA is TGCAGTGCTAGTTCTATTCCGGGACAGGGGGCCGGCTACGAGCAGTACTTC. Translation gives CSASSIPGQGAGYEQYF.

On this clonotype: Just one base apart from a much larger clone, this may be a read error. The chain carries TRBV9 and TRBJ2-5; possibly TRBD1 or TRBD2 for D (5 bases each). The CDR3 consists of 12 residues. Germline lookup yields CDR1 SGDLS and CDR2 YYNGEE. The CDR3 is CASGVGEEAQYF. CDR3 DNA sequence: TGTGCCAGCGGAGTGGGGGAAGAGGCCCAGTACTTC.

For this clonotype: A read error is possible here, since a much larger clone lies one base away. The CDR3 does not close with the conserved phenylalanine or tryptophan, likely indicating a read error. This chain uses TRBV10-2 with TRBJ2-7; the match to TRBD1 covers 8 bases. The J segment lost 3 bases and the V segment lost 0 bases, leaving 4 bases of the junction unmatched. CDR1 is WSHSY, CDR2 SAAADI, per germline. CDR3 length equals 15 residues. The CDR3 reads CASSESFGQGYEQYL. CDR3 in DNA: TGCGCCAGCAGTGAGTCGTTTGGACAGGGCTACGAGCAGTACCTC.

Ten or more counts support this clonotype. The chain uses TRBV29-1 and TRBJ2-7, with 7 bases identical to TRBD1. V trimming: 4 bases; J trimming: 4 bases; junction bases outside the gene matches: 10. The CDR3 is made up of 14 amino acids. The germline V gene has CDR1 SQVTM and CDR2 ANQGSEA. The CDR3 region is CSVVAQGERYEQYF. CDR3 DNA sequence: TGCAGCGTTGTCGCGCAGGGGGAGAGGTACGAGCAGTACTTC.

This clonotype turned up a few times. The rearrangement joins TRBV11-2 to TRBJ1-3; perhaps TRBD1 as D (5 bases). V gave up 5 bases and J gave up 3 bases, with 14 bases separating them. Germline CDR1 SGHAT, CDR2 FQNNGV. CDR3 length: 15 residues. CDR3 in DNA: TGTGCCAGCAGCGCCCCCGGGACTCTTGGAAACACCATATATTTT. Encoded protein: CASSAPGTLGNTIYF. The variable domain in full, with the rest retrieved from reference TRBV11-2 and TRBJ1-3, is EAGVAQSPRYKIIEKRQSVAFWCNPISGHATLYWYQQILGQGPKLLIQFQNNGVVDDSQLPKDRFSAERLKGVDSTLKIQPAKLEDSAVYLCASSAPGTLGNTIYFGEGSWLTVV.

The chain combines TRBV2 with TRBJ1-4; possibly TRBD1 for D (6 bases). Germline V CDR1 and CDR2: SNHLY, FYNNEI. The CDR3 is made up of 13 amino acids. The germline V and J ends were trimmed by 6 bases and 10 bases, with 15 bases remaining between them. The CDR3 spells CASSPGAVGKLFF. CDR3 nucleotide sequence: TGTGCCAGCAGCCCGGGGGCGGTTGGAAAACTGTTTTTT.

This sequence joins TRBV7-2 and TRBJ2-5; D possibly corresponds to TRBD2 (5 bases). Germline V CDR1 and CDR2: SGHTA, FQGNSA. The germline V and J ends were trimmed by 5 bases and 2 bases, with 15 bases remaining between them. CDR3 length: 15 residues. The CDR3 loop reads CASSRTGLRQETQYF. The CDR3 nucleotides are TGTGCCAGCAGCAGAACTGGACTGCGGCAAGAGACCCAGTACTTC.

This clonotype was observed at least ten times. The chain carries TRBV7-9 and TRBJ2-7; D possibly corresponds to TRBD1 (6 bases). Trimming cost V 5 bases and J 6 bases, with 14 bases left between them. From germline, CDR1 is SEHNR and CDR2 FQNEAQ (reference sequence). The CDR3 length is 13 residues. CDR3 in amino acids: CASSPRLTGEQYF. CDR3 DNA: TGTGCCAGCAGCCCCCGACTGACAGGCGAGCAGTACTTC. Combining the CDR3 with reference TRBV7-9 and TRBJ2-7 gives the whole variable domain DTGVSQNPRHKITKRGQNVTFRCDPISEHNRLYWYRQTLGQGPEFLTYFQNEAQLEKSRLLSDRFSAERPKGSFSTLEIQRTEQGDSAMYLCASSPRLTGEQYFGPGTRLTVT.

Ten or more counts support this clonotype. This chain joins TRBV6-5 and TRBJ2-7; D is undetermined. V was clipped by 11 bases and J by 3 bases, with 8 bases between them. The CDR3 is 10 residues long. Germline assignment: CDR1 MNHEY and CDR2 SVGAGI. This chain's CDR3 is CALHLYEQYF. As DNA, the CDR3 is TGTGCCCTTCACCTCTACGAGCAGTACTTC.

V usage is TRBV29-1 and J usage is TRBJ1-1, with D unclear. Germline V CDR1 and CDR2: SQVTM, ANQGSEA. The CDR3 is 9 amino acids. V dropped 7 bases and J dropped 5 bases, with 5 bases sitting between them. The CDR3 protein is CSGRTEAFF. The CDR3 coding sequence is TGCAGCGGGCGGACTGAAGCTTTCTTT.

The V call is TRBV6-5, the J call TRBJ2-5; tentative D call: TRBD1 (5 bases). V lost 4 bases, J lost 5 bases, and 11 bases lay in between. Germline values: CDR1 MNHEY, CDR2 SVGAGI. The CDR3 spans 13 residues. The CDR3 sequence: CASSLGLVETQYF. In DNA form, the CDR3 reads TGTGCCAGCAGTTTGGGGCTGGTGGAGACCCAGTACTTC.

This clonotype was counted only a few times. The chain recombines TRBV9 with TRBJ1-2, with 7 nucleotides matching TRBD1. The CDR3 totals 17 residues. Germline V lookup: CDR1 SGDLS, CDR2 YYNGEE. Losses at the gene ends were 6 bases for V and 1 base for J; bases not matched to a gene: 15. CDR3 in amino acids: CASTQYSGTAFNYGYTF. CDR3 nucleotides: TGTGCCAGCACGCAATACTCCGGGACAGCCTTTAACTATGGCTACACCTTC. Filled out from reference TRBV9 and TRBJ1-2, the complete variable domain reads DSGVTQTPKHLITATGQRVTLRCSPRSGDLSVYWYQQSLDQGLQFLIQYYNGEERAKGNILERFSAQQFPDLHSELNLSSLELGDSALYFCASTQYSGTAFNYGYTFGSGTRLTVV.

The J gene is TRBJ1-4, the V gene TRBV12-3 or TRBV12-4; TRBD1 aligns across 11 bases. The CDR3 has 14 amino acids. J gave up 12 bases and V 7 bases, and 10 bases lay outside the gene matches. The CDR3 DNA follows: TGTGCCAGCACACAAAGAGGGACAGGGGGTGAACTGTTTTTT. Protein product: CASTQRGTGGELFF.

This clonotype was observed a single time. The chain is built from TRBV10-3 and TRBJ1-3; TRBD1 might be the D (6 bases). The CDR3 has 16 residues. Germline lookup yields CDR1 ENHRY and CDR2 SYGVKD. The V end lost 7 bases, the J end lost 4 bases, and 20 bases lay between the germline ends. CDR3 protein: CAITDTGAGAGNTIYF. In DNA, the CDR3 is TGTGCCATCACCGATACCGGGGCAGGGGCCGGAAACACCATATATTTT.

The genes are TRBV11-1 and TRBJ1-1, with 9 bases that match TRBD1. V was pared by 5 bases and J by 3 bases, with 4 bases of the junction left unmatched. The length of the CDR3 is 14 residues. Germline V gene lookup returns CDR1 SGHAT and CDR2 FQDESV (reference sequence). This chain's CDR3 is CASSQTGGDTEAFF. The CDR3 DNA sequence: TGTGCCAGCAGCCAGACAGGGGGTGACACTGAAGCTTTCTTT.

This chain uses TRBV20-1 with TRBJ1-2; TRBD1 aligns across 8 bases. CDR1 DFQATT and CDR2 SNEGSKA come from the germline V gene (reference sequence). The V segment lost 7 bases and the J segment 8 bases; nucleotides outside the gene matches: 9. The CDR3 runs 12 residues. The CDR3 reads CSEAQGANGYTF. The CDR3 DNA sequence: TGCAGTGAAGCGCAGGGGGCCAACGGCTACACCTTC.

This chain links TRBV24-1 with TRBJ2-7; possible D gene TRBD1, 5 bases. V gave up 12 bases and J gave up 0 bases, with 5 bases separating them. The germline V gene has CDR1 KGHDR and CDR2 SFDVKD. The CDR3 has 10 residues. In DNA form, the CDR3 reads TGTGCCGGGGCCTCCTACGAGCAGTACTTC. Protein sequence: CAGASYEQYF.

This clonotype appeared a few times. The chain joins TRBV10-3 to TRBJ2-5; 7 positions agree with TRBD1. In germline, CDR1 is ENHRY, CDR2 SYGVKD. The CDR3 spans 16 residues. The V gene end was trimmed by 1 base and the J gene end by 0 bases; junction bases not matched to a gene: 5. The CDR3 DNA is TGTGCCATCAGTGAGTTTACAGGGGCCTACCAAGAGACCCAGTACTTC. Translation gives CAISEFTGAYQETQYF.

This rearrangement joins TRBV10-3 to TRBJ2-7, with TRBD1 as a possible D gene (5 bases). Per the germline V gene, CDR1 is ENHRY and CDR2 is SYGVKD. CDR3 length: 16 residues. V was cut by 2 bases and J by 1 base, with 15 bases left in between. The CDR3 DNA reads as TGTGCCATCAGTGAGAGGCAGGGTACAGAGTCCTACGAGCAGTACTTC. The encoded protein is CAISERQGTESYEQYF.